What follows are 24 T cell receptor beta chains derived from one specimen sequenced in a study of cytomegalovirus exposure and HLA in healthy donors. PCR involved 60 Vbeta and 13 Jbeta primers. TCRdb keeps only in-frame clones here, not all; method: immunoSEQ multiplex PCR. The sample lists approximately 190,000 clones, 12% occurring once. Sequencing was performed on PBMCs. These TCRs come from a man aged 50 to 60 in good health and CMV-seropositive.

The genes are TRBV2 and TRBJ1-6; possibly TRBD1 for D (5 bases). Germline V gene sequence: CDR1 SNHLY, CDR2 FYNNEI. This CDR3 is built from 16 residues. Trimming stripped 6 bases from V and 8 bases from J, with 20 bases between. Written as DNA, the CDR3 is TGTGCCAGCAGCCCTCTGGGGCGGACCGAAGATTCACCCCTCCACTTT. Its translation is CASSPLGRTEDSPLHF.

This clone turned up a few times. This chain joins TRBV6-5 and TRBJ2-5, with D tentatively TRBD2 (6 bases). Germline V lookup: CDR1 MNHEY, CDR2 SVGAGI. The CDR3 totals 12 residues. Between the trimmed V and J ends, which lost 8 bases and 5 bases, there was a span of 12 bases. The CDR3 here is CASGRGRETQYF. The CDR3 DNA reads as TGTGCCAGCGGGCGGGGACGGGAGACCCAGTACTTC.

The V call is TRBV2, the J call TRBJ2-7; D is possibly TRBD2 (6 bases). Germline CDR1 is SNHLY and CDR2 is FYNNEI. V was cut by 2 bases and J by 4 bases, with 24 bases left in between. The CDR3 totals 18 residues. The CDR3 DNA reads TGTGCCAGCAGTGAATGGGCAGTTGGGAGGTTAGTGGAATACGAGCAGTACTTC. Translated, it gives CASSEWAVGRLVEYEQYF.

The rearrangement uses TRBV5-6 and TRBJ2-2; D is perhaps TRBD2 (5 bases). From germline, CDR1 is SGHDT and CDR2 YYEEEE. The CDR3 sequence is 15 residues long. The V end was cut by 3 bases, the J end by 0 bases, with 9 bases between. CDR3: CASSYPGSNTGELFF. The CDR3, as DNA: TGTGCCAGCAGCTACCCGGGGTCGAACACCGGGGAGCTGTTTTTT.

The genes are TRBV6-6 and TRBJ1-4; 7 bases map to TRBD1. Looked up from germline, CDR1 is MNHNY and CDR2 is SVGAGI (reference sequence). This CDR3 region has 15 residues. V was pared by 6 bases and J by 4 bases, with 8 bases of the junction left unmatched. CDR3 loop: CASSRGQPFNEKLFF. The CDR3 nucleotides are TGTGCCAGCAGCAGGGGACAGCCCTTTAATGAAAAACTGTTTTTT.

Remarks on this clone: Other DNA sequences in this specimen translate into the identical CDR3. The chain joins TRBV5-4 to TRBJ1-1; D is ambiguous. V lost 4 bases and J 6 bases, leaving 13 bases between the germline ends. This CDR3 spans 13 amino acids. Germline CDR1 is SGHNT and CDR2 is YYREEE (reference sequence). The CDR3 coding sequence is TGTGCCAGCAGCCCTCGGCAGGAGGCTGAAGCTTTCTTT. Translation: CASSPRQEAEAFF.

This clone was recorded a few times. The chain has TRBV5-6 and TRBJ2-5; D perhaps matches TRBD2 (7 bases). The CDR3 is 16 amino acids. CDR1 and CDR2 from the germline V gene are SGHDT and YYEEEE. With 4 bases removed from V and 5 bases from J, the gap between germline ends came to 21 bases. CDR3: CASSGVGRGARETQYF. The CDR3 DNA is TGTGCCAGCAGCGGGGTAGGGAGGGGGGCGAGGGAGACCCAGTACTTC.

The chain links TRBV2 to TRBJ2-5; TRBD1 matches 9 bases. J gave up 2 bases and V 10 bases, and 8 bases lay outside the gene matches. CDR1 and CDR2 from the germline V gene are SNHLY and FYNNEI. There are 14 residues in the CDR3. CDR3 in amino acids: CATRQGGYQETQYF. CDR3 DNA: TGTGCCACCCGACAGGGGGGATATCAAGAGACCCAGTACTTC.

The genes are TRBV7-3 and TRBJ2-3, with TRBD2 as a possible D gene (5 bases). Germline V CDR1 and CDR2: SGHTA, FQGTGA. V lost 0 bases to trimming and J lost 2 bases, with 9 bases between them. The CDR3 totals 15 residues. The CDR3 nucleotides are TGTGCCAGCAGCTTAACGTCGACTATCACAGATACGCAGTATTTT. Protein sequence: CASSLTSTITDTQYF.

The genes are TRBV30 and TRBJ1-1; 9 bases line up with TRBD1. Unmatched junction bases numbered 3, after V lost 0 bases and J lost 1 base. This CDR3 has 15 residues. Germline assignment: CDR1 GTSNPN and CDR2 SVGIG (reference sequence). CDR3 amino acids: CAWSVTGGPNTEAFF. The CDR3 nucleotides are TGTGCCTGGAGTGTGACAGGGGGTCCGAACACTGAAGCTTTCTTT.

The J gene is TRBJ2-7, the V gene TRBV21-1; TRBD1 is the table's D call and was not checked against the DNA. TRBV21-1 is deemed a pseudogene. The CDR3 sequence is 20 residues long. In DNA form, the CDR3 reads TGTGCCAGCAGCCGAAAGCCGGGGGTGCTCGGGACAGGGGGCTCCTACGAGCAGTACGTC. It codes for CASSRKPGVLGTGGSYEQYV.

The CDR3 sequence is CASSFRGEQFF. The DNA of the CDR3 is TGCGCCAGCAGCTTTCGCGGTGAGCAGTTCTTC. This sequence joins TRBV5-1 and TRBJ2-1; D ambiguous. V was pared by 2 bases and J by 9 bases, with 6 bases between. CDR1 SGHRS and CDR2 YFSETQ come from the germline V gene. There are 11 residues in the CDR3.

The CDR3 loop reads CASRVTGGPNTEAFF. CDR3 DNA sequence: TGCGCCAGCAGGGTGACAGGGGGCCCGAACACTGAAGCTTTCTTT. This chain connects TRBV23-1 to TRBJ1-1; 10 bases are a match to TRBD1. TRBV23-1 falls under the ORF class, with uncertain function. V shed 6 bases, J shed 1 base, and the junction held 5 bases outside the gene matches. This CDR3 has 15 amino acids.

The chain carries TRBV4-1 and TRBJ2-7, with TRBD2 matching over 10 bases. Trimming removed 0 bases from V and 3 bases from J; junction bases left unmatched: 5. Germline-derived CDR1 and CDR2 are MGHRA and YSYEKL. The CDR3 is 16 amino acids. The CDR3 loop is CASSQDSGTSDYEQYV. CDR3 DNA: TGCGCCAGCAGCCAAGATTCAGGGACTAGCGACTACGAGCAGTACGTC.

This clone was counted between two and nine times. V is TRBV5-1 and J is TRBJ2-7, with unresolved D. Looked up from germline, CDR1 is SGHRS and CDR2 is YFSETQ. V lost 0 bases and J lost 5, with 9 bases in between. The CDR3 sequence is 13 residues long. The CDR3 sequence: CASSLERLNEQYF. The CDR3 nucleotides are TGCGCCAGCAGCTTGGAAAGACTGAACGAGCAGTACTTC. The full variable domain, completed using reference TRBV5-1 and TRBJ2-7, is KAGVTQTPRYLIKTRGQQVTLSCSPISGHRSVSWYQQTPGQGLQFLFEYFSETQRNKGNFPGRFSGRQFSNSRSEMNVSTLELGDSALYLCASSLERLNEQYFGPGTRLTVT.

V and J are TRBV5-4 and TRBJ2-3, with D possibly matching TRBD2 (7 bases). The V and J ends lost 3 bases and 5 bases respectively, with 13 bases between them. Germline CDR1 SGHNT, CDR2 YYREEE (reference sequence). This CDR3 comprises 14 residues. The CDR3 DNA reads as TGTGCCAGCAGCTGGGGGGGCCTAGAAGATACGCAGTATTTT. This encodes CASSWGGLEDTQYF.

This chain links TRBV7-9 with TRBJ2-5; possible D gene TRBD1, 6 bases. Deletions cut 4 bases from V and 7 bases from J, with 13 bases between. CDR1 is SEHNR and CDR2 is FQNEAQ in the germline V gene (reference sequence). CDR3 length: 13 residues. CDR3 residues: CASSSQGIGTQYF. The CDR3 DNA follows: TGTGCCAGCAGCTCGCAGGGGATCGGGACCCAGTACTTC.

There are a few counts of this clone. This chain links TRBV5-1 with TRBJ1-4; the D gene is possibly TRBD1 (6 bases). V was cut by 6 bases and J by 4 bases, with 19 bases left in between. CDR3 length: 16 residues. The germline gives CDR1 SGHRS, CDR2 YFSETQ. The CDR3 reads CASTSTGSRVNEKLFF. CDR3 nucleotides: TGCGCCAGCACCTCCACAGGGAGTAGGGTTAATGAAAAACTGTTTTTT.

The V gene is TRBV25-1, the J gene TRBJ1-6, with D perhaps matching TRBD1 (6 bases). Germline CDR1 is MGHDK and CDR2 is SYGVNS. Trimming took off 9 bases at V and 9 bases at J, with 18 bases between the two ends. The CDR3 consists of 14 residues. The CDR3 loop reads CASTQGPRGSPLHF. The CDR3 nucleotides are TGTGCCAGTACACAGGGACCAAGGGGTTCACCCCTCCACTTT. The variable domain in full, with the rest retrieved from reference TRBV25-1 and TRBJ1-6, is EADIYQTPRYLVIGTGKKITLECSQTMGHDKMYWYQQDPGMELHLIHYSYGVNSTEKGDLSSESTVSRIRTEHFPLTLESARPSHTSQYLCASTQGPRGSPLHFGNGTRLTVT.

V usage is TRBV27 and J usage is TRBJ2-7, with D perhaps TRBD1 (6 bases). Trimming stripped 10 bases from V and 3 bases from J, with 13 bases between. CDR3 length: 12 amino acids. Germline CDR1 reads MNHEY; CDR2 reads SMNVEV (reference sequence). The CDR3 is CATKTGNYEQYF. CDR3 DNA sequence: TGTGCCACCAAGACAGGAAACTACGAGCAGTACTTC.

About this clone: At one end the junction does not follow the germline gene, possibly because of a read error. Different DNA sequences within this sample yield the same CDR3. The chain joins TRBV2 to TRBJ1-1, with D unclear. This CDR3 contains 13 residues. CDR1 is SNHLY and CDR2 is FYNNEI in the germline V gene. The CDR3 sequence is CASSDQRNTEAFF. CDR3 coding DNA: TGTGCCAGCAGTGACCAGCGGAACACTGAGGCTTTCTTT.

This clone was observed a handful of times. The chain combines TRBV14 with TRBJ2-3, with 8 nucleotides matching TRBD1. V was clipped by 1 base and J by 4 bases; unmatched bases: 7. The germline V gene has CDR1 SGHDN and CDR2 FVKESK. The CDR3 totals 16 residues. The CDR3 region is CASSQVGQGRADTQYF. CDR3 in DNA: TGTGCCAGCAGCCAAGTCGGACAGGGTAGGGCAGATACGCAGTATTTT.

This clone was seen a few times. The chain employs TRBV30 and TRBJ2-5, with 9 bases aligning to TRBD2. The CDR3 extends over 15 amino acids. V lost 0 bases and J lost 4; bases outside the gene matches: 6. Germline CDR1 and CDR2: GTSNPN and SVGIG (reference sequence). As DNA, the CDR3 is TGTGCCTGGAGTGTTGCGGGGGGGCTAGGAGAGACCCAGTACTTC. It codes for CAWSVAGGLGETQYF.

This clone was counted between two and nine times. Here the CDR3 DNA reads TGTGCCAGCAGTCCTGGCCGGACTATGGCTTTCTTT. It translates to CASSPGRTMAFF. The genes are TRBV6-1 and TRBJ1-1; D ambiguous. CDR1 is MNHNS and CDR2 is SASEGT in the germline V gene. Trimming cost V 5 bases and J 11 bases, with 15 bases left between them. The CDR3 loop spans 12 amino acids.